These 3 T cell receptor beta chains came from one sample sequenced in a study of T cell responses to AZD1222 COVID-19 vaccine. The data were produced by immunoSEQ multiplex PCR, yet TCRdb's version contains in-frame clones alone and is incomplete. Altogether about 150,000 clones are present, about 88% being singletons, with the ten largest covering 5.5% to 8%. The starting material was peripheral blood, obtained after recovery from COVID-19. These TCRs come from an adult who had recovered from COVID-19.

The rearrangement joins TRBV14 to TRBJ2-6; a weak D match, TRBD1 (5 bases). Germline V gene sequence: CDR1 SGHDN, CDR2 FVKESK. Trimming shortened V by 2 bases and J by 0 bases, and 11 bases separated the two germline ends. This CDR3 has 17 residues. The CDR3 DNA sequence: TGTGCCAGCAGCCAATCGCACAGGACCTCTGGGGCCAACGTCCTGACTTTC. This translates into CASSQSHRTSGANVLTF. The whole variable domain, remainder taken from reference TRBV14 and TRBJ2-6, is EAGVTQFPSHSVIEKGQTVTLRCDPISGHDNLYWYRRVMGKEIKFLLHFVKESKQDESGMPNNRFLAERTGGTYSTLKVQPAELEDSGVYFCASSQSHRTSGANVLTFGAGSRLTVL.

This clone was picked up a small number of times. V usage is TRBV27 and J usage is TRBJ2-7, with a weak D call TRBD2 (7 bases). The germline CDR1 and CDR2 sequences are MNHEY and SMNVEV (reference sequence). The CDR3 totals 14 residues. Trimming stripped 0 bases from V and 6 bases from J, with 12 bases between. CDR3 in DNA: TGTGCCAGCAGTTTATCGAAGGGGGGGCTCGAGCAGTACTTC. Translation: CASSLSKGGLEQYF.

The chain links TRBV28 to TRBJ1-2; 8 nucleotides match TRBD1. V trimming: 7 bases; J trimming: 7 bases; junction bases outside the gene matches: 11. Germline V gives CDR1 MDHEN, CDR2 SYDVKM. The CDR3 sequence is 14 residues long. CDR3 coding DNA: TGTGCCAGCATTATACAGGGGGGCAGTGGTGGCTACACCTTC. It specifies CASIIQGGSGGYTF.